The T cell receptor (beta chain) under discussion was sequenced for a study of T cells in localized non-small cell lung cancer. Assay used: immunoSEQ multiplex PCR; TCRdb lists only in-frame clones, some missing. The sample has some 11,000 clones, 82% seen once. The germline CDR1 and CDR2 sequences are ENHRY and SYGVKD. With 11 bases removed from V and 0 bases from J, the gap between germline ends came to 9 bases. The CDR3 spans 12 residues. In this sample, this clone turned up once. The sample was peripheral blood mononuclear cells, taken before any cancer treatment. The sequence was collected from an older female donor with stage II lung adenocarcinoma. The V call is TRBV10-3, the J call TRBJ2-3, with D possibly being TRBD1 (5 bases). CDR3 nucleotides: TGTGCCGTGAAGGGGAGCACAGATACGCAGTATTTT. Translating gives CAVKGSTDTQYF.